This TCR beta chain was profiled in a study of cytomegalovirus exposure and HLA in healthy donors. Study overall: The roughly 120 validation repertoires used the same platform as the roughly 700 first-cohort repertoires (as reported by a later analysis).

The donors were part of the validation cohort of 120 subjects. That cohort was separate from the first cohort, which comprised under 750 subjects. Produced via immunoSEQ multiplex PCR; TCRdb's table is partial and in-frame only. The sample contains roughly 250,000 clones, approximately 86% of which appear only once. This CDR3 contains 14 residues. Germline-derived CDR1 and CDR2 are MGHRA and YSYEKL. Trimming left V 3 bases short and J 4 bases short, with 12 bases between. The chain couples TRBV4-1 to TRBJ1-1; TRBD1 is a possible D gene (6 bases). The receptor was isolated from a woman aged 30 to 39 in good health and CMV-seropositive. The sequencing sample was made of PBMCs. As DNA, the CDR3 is TGCGCCAGCAGCCATCAGAGGGGGGGCACTGAAGCTTTCTTT. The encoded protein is CASSHQRGGTEAFF.